Listed here are 4 T cell receptor beta chains from one sample, sequenced in a study of radiation and T cells in renal cell carcinoma. Time point specified: blood 4 weeks post-SBRT, at nephrectomy. The treatment is: 15 Gy SBRT to primary tumor, nephrectomy 4 weeks later. Assay used: immunoSEQ multiplex PCR; TCRdb lists only in-frame clones, some missing. The table shows about 140,000 clones, with 75% to 90% occurring only once. Sequences were derived from blood, sampled from a patient whose treatment included radiotherapy and nephrectomy. The source is a woman between 45 and 60 years old with renal cell carcinoma.

This clone was seen only a few times. This rearrangement joins TRBV5-6 to TRBJ2-7; 9 bases map to TRBD1. The CDR3 loop spans 16 amino acids. V lost 1 base to trimming and J lost 7 bases; unmatched junction nucleotides: 12. Germline values: CDR1 SGHDT, CDR2 YYEEEE. CDR3 nucleotide sequence: TGTGCCAGCAGCTTGCCCCAGGGACAGGGCATGGGGGAGCAGTACTTC. The encoded protein is CASSLPQGQGMGEQYF.

The chain joins TRBV29-1 to TRBJ1-3; D may be TRBD1 (5 bases). V was trimmed by 7 bases and J by 2 bases, leaving 12 bases between them. The CDR3 has 13 residues. Germline CDR1 and CDR2: SQVTM and ANQGSEA. The CDR3 reads CSASLGAGNTIYF. CDR3 in DNA: TGCAGCGCCTCGTTGGGGGCTGGAAACACCATATATTTT.

The chain has TRBV19 and TRBJ1-4; D unresolved. The V and J ends lost 4 bases and 2 bases respectively, with 11 bases between them. CDR1 is LNHDA and CDR2 is SQIVND in the germline V gene (reference sequence). This CDR3 is 15 amino acids long. The CDR3 loop reads CASSKAWETNEKLFF. Written as DNA, the CDR3 is TGTGCCAGTAGTAAGGCATGGGAGACTAATGAAAAACTGTTTTTT. Full variable domain (rest looked up from reference TRBV19 and TRBJ1-4): DGGITQSPKYLFRKEGQNVTLSCEQNLNHDAMYWYRQDPGQGLRLIYYSQIVNDFQKGDIAEGYSVSREKKESFPLTVTSAQKNPTAFYLCASSKAWETNEKLFFGSGTQLSVL.

This clone was recorded once. V and J are TRBV27 and TRBJ2-3; 10 bases are a match to TRBD2. This CDR3 comprises 14 residues. Germline V gives CDR1 MNHEY, CDR2 SMNVEV (reference sequence). With 3 bases clipped from V and 7 bases from J, the junction kept 4 bases outside the gene matches. The CDR3 coding sequence is TGTGCCAGCAGTTTTGCTAGCGGGGGAAATACGCAGTATTTT. It specifies CASSFASGGNTQYF.